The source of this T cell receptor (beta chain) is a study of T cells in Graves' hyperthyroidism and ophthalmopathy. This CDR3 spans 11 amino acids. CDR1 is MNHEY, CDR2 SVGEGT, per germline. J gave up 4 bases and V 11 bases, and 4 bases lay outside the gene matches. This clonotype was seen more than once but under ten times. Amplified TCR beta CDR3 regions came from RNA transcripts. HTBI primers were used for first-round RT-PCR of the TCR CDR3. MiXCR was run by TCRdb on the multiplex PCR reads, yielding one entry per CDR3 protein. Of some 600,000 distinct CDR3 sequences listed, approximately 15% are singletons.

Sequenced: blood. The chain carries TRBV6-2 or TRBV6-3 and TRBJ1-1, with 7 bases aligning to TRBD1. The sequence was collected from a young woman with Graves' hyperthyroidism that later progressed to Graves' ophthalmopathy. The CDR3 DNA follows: TGTGCCGGGACAGACGGCACTGAAGCTTTCTTT. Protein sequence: CAGTDGTEAFF.